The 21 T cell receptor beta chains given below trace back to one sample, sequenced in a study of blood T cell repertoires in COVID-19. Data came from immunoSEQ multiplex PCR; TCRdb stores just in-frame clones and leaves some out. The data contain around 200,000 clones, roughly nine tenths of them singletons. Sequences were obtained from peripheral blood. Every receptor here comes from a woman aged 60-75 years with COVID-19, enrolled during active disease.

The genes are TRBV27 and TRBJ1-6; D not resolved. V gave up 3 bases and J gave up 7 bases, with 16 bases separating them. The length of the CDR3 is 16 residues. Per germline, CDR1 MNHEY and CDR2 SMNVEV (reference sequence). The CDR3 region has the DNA TGTGCCAGCAGTTTGACACCGACAAGGCCGAATTCACCCCTCCACTTT. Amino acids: CASSLTPTRPNSPLHF.

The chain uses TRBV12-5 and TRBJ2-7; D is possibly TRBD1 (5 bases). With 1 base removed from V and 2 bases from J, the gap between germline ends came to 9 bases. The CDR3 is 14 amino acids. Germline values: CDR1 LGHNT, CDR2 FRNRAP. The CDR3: CASGLGQRTYEQYF. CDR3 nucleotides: TGTGCTAGTGGTTTGGGACAGAGGACCTACGAGCAGTACTTC.

The CDR3 sequence is CASSARAGLRTDTQYF. CDR3 nucleotides: TGTGCCAGCAGCGCACGAGCGGGACTTCGCACAGATACGCAGTATTTT. This chain uses TRBV9 with TRBJ2-3; 7 positions agree with TRBD2. The germline gives CDR1 SGDLS, CDR2 YYNGEE. V was clipped by 3 bases and J by 1 base; unmatched bases: 8. CDR3 length: 16 amino acids.

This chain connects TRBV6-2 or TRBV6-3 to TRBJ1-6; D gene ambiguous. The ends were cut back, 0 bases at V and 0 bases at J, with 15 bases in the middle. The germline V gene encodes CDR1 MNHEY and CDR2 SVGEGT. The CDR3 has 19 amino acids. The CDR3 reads CASSYSTGSRSSYNSPLHF. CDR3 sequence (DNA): TGTGCCAGCAGTTACTCGACCGGTTCGAGGAGCTCCTATAATTCACCCCTCCACTTT.

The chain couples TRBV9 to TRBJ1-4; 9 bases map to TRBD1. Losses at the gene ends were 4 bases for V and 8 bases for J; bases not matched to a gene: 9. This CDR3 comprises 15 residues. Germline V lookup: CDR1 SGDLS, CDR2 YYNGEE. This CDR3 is CASSPGGTGREKLFF. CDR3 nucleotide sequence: TGTGCCAGCAGCCCCGGTGGGACAGGGCGCGAAAAACTGTTTTTT.

Here the CDR3 reads CATTDRLSNQPQHF. The CDR3 DNA is TGTGCCACCACGGACAGGCTCAGCAATCAGCCCCAGCATTTT. This chain connects TRBV2 to TRBJ1-5; TRBD1 aligns across 7 bases. The CDR3 covers 14 residues. Trimming at V came to 10 bases and at J to 1 base, leaving 7 bases not matched to a gene. CDR1 and CDR2 (germline): SNHLY, FYNNEI.

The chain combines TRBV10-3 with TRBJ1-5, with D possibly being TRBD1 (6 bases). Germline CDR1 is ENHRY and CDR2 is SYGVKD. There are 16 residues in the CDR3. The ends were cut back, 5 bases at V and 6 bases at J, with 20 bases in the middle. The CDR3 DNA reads TGTGCCATCAGTCGCGGGGGACAAGGGGAGACTCAGCCCCAGCATTTT. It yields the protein CAISRGGQGETQPQHF.

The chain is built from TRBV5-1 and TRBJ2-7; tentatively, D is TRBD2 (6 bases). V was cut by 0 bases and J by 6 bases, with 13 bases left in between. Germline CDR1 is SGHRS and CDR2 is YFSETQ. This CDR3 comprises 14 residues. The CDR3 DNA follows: TGCGCCAGCAGCTTGGCGACTAGGGAAGGCGAGCAGTACTTC. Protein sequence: CASSLATREGEQYF.

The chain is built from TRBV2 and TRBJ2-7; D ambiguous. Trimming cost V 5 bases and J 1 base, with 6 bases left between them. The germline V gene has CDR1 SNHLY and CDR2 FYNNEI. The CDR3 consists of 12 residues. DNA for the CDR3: TGTGCCAGCAGTCGGAGTTCCTACGAGCAGTACTTC. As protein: CASSRSSYEQYF.

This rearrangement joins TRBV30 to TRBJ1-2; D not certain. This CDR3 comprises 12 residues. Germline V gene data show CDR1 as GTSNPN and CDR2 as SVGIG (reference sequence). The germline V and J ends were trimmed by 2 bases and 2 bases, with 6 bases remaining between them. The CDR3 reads CAWSRENYGYTF. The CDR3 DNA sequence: TGTGCCTGGAGTAGAGAAAACTATGGCTACACCTTC.

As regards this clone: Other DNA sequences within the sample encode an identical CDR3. The CDR3 loop is CASSLQGARNTEAFF. CDR3 nucleotides: TGTGCCAGCAGCTTACAGGGGGCGCGGAACACTGAAGCTTTCTTT. The chain combines TRBV7-2 with TRBJ1-1; TRBD1 matches 8 bases. CDR1 SGHTA and CDR2 FQGNSA come from the germline V gene. The CDR3 contains 15 residues. V dropped 2 bases and J dropped 1; count of bases not matched to a gene: 3.

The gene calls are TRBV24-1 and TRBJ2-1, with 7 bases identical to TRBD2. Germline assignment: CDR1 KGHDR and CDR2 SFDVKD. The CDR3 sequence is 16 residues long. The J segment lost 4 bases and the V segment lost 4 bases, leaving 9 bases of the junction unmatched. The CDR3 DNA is TGTGCCACCAGTGACCCCACTAGCGTACTATACAATGAGCAGTTCTTC. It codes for CATSDPTSVLYNEQFF.

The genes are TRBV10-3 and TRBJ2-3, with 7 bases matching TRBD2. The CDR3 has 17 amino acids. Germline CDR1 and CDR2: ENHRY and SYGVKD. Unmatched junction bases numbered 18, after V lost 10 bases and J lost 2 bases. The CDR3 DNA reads TGTGCCACCTTGCAAGGGAGGCGGGAGACGCCCACAGATACGCAGTATTTT. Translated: CATLQGRRETPTDTQYF.

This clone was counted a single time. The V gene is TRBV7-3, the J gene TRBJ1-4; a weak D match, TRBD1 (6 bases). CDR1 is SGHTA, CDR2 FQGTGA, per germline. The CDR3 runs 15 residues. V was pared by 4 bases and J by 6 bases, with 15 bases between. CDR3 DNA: TGTGCCAGCAGCTACCCCGGGGGGCGCCATGAAAAACTGTTTTTT. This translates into CASSYPGGRHEKLFF.

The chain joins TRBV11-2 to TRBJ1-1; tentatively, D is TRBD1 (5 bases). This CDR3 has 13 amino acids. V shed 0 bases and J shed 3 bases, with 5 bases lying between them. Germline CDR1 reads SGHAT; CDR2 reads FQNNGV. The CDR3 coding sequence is TGTGCCAGCAGCTTAGAAGGGGACACTGAAGCTTTCTTT. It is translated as CASSLEGDTEAFF.

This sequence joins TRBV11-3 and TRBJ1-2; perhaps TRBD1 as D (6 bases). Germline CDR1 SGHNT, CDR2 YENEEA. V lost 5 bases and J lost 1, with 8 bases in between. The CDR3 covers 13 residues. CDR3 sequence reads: CASSQGGNYGYTF. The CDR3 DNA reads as TGTGCCAGCAGCCAAGGGGGTAACTATGGCTACACCTTC.

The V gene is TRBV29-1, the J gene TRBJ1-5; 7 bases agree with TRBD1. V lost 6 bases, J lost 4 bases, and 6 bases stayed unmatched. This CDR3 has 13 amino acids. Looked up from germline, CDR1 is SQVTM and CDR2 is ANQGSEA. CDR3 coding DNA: TGCAGCGTACAGGGGCAGTCTAATCAGCCCCAGCATTTT. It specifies CSVQGQSNQPQHF.

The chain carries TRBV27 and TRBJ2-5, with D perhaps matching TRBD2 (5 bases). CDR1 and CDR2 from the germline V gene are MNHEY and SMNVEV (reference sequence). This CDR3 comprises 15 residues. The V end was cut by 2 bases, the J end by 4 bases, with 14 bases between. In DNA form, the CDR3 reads TGTGCCAGCAGTTTAGAGCGGACTCCGATAGAGACCCAGTACTTC. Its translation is CASSLERTPIETQYF.

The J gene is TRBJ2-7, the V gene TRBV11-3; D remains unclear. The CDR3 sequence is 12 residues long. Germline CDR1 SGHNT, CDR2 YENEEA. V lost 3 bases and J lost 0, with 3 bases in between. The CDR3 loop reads CASSLSSYEQYF. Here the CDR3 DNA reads TGTGCCAGCAGCTTGAGCTCCTACGAGCAGTACTTC. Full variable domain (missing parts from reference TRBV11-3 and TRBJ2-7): EAGVVQSPRYKIIEKKQPVAFWCNPISGHNTLYWYLQNLGQGPELLIRYENEEAVDDSQLPKDRFSAERLKGVDSTLKIQPAELGDSAVYLCASSLSSYEQYFGPGTRLTVT.

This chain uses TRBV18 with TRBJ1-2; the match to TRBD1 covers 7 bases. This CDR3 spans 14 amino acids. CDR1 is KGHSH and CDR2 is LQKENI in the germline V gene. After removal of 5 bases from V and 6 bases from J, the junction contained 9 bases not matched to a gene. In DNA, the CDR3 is TGTGCCAGCTCAAGATTGACAGGGTACGATGGCTACACCTTC. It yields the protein CASSRLTGYDGYTF.

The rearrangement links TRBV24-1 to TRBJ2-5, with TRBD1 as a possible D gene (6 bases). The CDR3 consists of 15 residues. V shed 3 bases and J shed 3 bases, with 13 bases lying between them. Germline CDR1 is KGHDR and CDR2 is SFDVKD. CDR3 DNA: TGTGCCACCAGTGATCTCATGGACAGAAAAGAGACCCAGTACTTC. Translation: CATSDLMDRKETQYF.